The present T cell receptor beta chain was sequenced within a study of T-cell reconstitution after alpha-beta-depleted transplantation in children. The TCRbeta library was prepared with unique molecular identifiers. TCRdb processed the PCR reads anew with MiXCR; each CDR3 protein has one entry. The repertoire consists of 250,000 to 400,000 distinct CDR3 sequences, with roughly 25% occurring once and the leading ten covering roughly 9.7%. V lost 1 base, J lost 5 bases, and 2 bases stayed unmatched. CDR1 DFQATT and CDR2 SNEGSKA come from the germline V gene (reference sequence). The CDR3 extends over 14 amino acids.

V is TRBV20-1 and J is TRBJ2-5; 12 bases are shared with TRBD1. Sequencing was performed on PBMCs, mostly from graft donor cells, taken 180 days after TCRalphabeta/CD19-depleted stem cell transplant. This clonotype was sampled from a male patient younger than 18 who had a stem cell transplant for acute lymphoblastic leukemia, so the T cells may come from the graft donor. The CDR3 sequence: CSARGDRGQETQYF. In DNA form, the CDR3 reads TGCAGTGCTAGAGGGGACAGGGGGCAGGAGACCCAGTACTTC.